This T cell receptor (beta chain) was documented in a study of T cell repertoires in cytomegalovirus infection (dated by TCRdb to about 2019). Broadly, across the study: Donor HLA type was relevant to the analysis, as public TCR beta signatures indicated carriage of CMV infection together with the matching HLA type.

Ten or more counts support this clonotype. It has no known antigen specificity. Per-nucleotide qualities are absent, and no much larger clonotype sits a single base away. Sequenced on an Illumina HiSeq 1500. The public sequencing data were trimmed at Q25 with fastp and processed into clonotypes with MiXCR by TCRdb, which kept only in-frame beta chains. Rows are combined by CDR3 protein, so each entry shows the most common genes and DNA. Across this sample there are about 150,000 distinct CDR3 sequences, with 23% seen only once. Clones ranked in the top ten supply roughly 9.8% of the sample. According to the germline V gene, CDR1 reads SGHVS and CDR2 reads FQNEAQ. A distance of 20 bases separates the germline ends of V and J, which lose 4 bases and 2 bases respectively. The CDR3 holds 17 amino acids from the cysteine to the phenylalanine. Of all the DNA, just the CDR3 is kept, 51 bases in frame from base 1.

Results and caveats for the whole study, not just this receptor: The ex vivo response was dominated by HLA-C-restricted CMV-specific TCR beta clonotypes, which also provided the single most frequent clonotype in two of eight donors. In both this cohort and an independent cohort of 352 donors, the cumulative frequency of public TCR beta family members distinguished carriers of CMV infection plus the relevant HLA type.

The sequence joins TRBV7-8 to TRBJ1-1; the D gene identity is not certain. This sequence originates from a human donor in good health (CMV status not recorded). Some clones in this sample may be carry-over from other donors' samples. Sequencing input: PBMCs. The CDR3: CASSSKRPGHTNTEAFF. The sequenced DNA: TGTGCCAGCAGCTCGAAAAGGCCAGGCCATACTAACACTGAAGCTTTCTTT.